This T cell receptor beta chain was recovered during a study of OX40 agonist ivuxolimab in advanced cancers. Background on the study: Six ivuxolimab dose levels, 0.01 to 10 mg/kg, were given intravenously every 2 weeks.

As concerns this clone: No antigen is known for it.

The data were produced by immunoSEQ multiplex PCR, yet TCRdb's version contains in-frame clones alone and is incomplete. The sample includes more than 40,000 clones, around four fifths of them seen just once. Germline CDR1 SGDLS, CDR2 YYNGEE. CDR3 length: 16 amino acids. V shed 5 bases, J shed 6 bases, and the junction held 8 bases outside the gene matches. General study points: On average, CD8+ T cells showed a greater number of expanded clones than CD4+.

This receptor was obtained from an adult with an advanced solid tumor such as melanoma, head and neck, liver or kidney cancer. Here the sequenced sample was CD4+ or CD8+ T cells sorted from blood, taken in a trial of the OX40 agonist ivuxolimab. The chain recombines TRBV9 with TRBJ2-2; 12 bases are shared with TRBD2. The CDR3 loop reads CASSGPSGGAPGELFF. In nucleotides, the CDR3 is TGTGCCAGCAGTGGACCTAGCGGGGGGGCGCCCGGGGAGCTGTTTTTT.